The entry that follows covers one T cell receptor beta chain sequence. Its antigen remains unknown. The entry originates in a study of cytomegalovirus exposure and HLA in healthy donors. Findings and caveats of the study: Certain sequence variants were highly shared and formed a cluster, and this cluster was likely a sequencing artifact.

The V and J ends lost 0 bases and 7 bases respectively, with 9 bases between them. Germline V CDR1 and CDR2: WNHNN, SYGVQD (reference sequence). This CDR3 is 14 amino acids long. The PCR used 60 Vbeta and 13 Jbeta primers. Per the original methods: As a later analysis found, there were 60 million to 90 million unique TCR beta chains, of which about 10 million were shared. Sequencing was performed with immunoSEQ multiplex PCR; in TCRdb, only in-frame clones are kept and a portion is missing. That table furnishes V, J and clone size, whereas the DNA furnished D and trimming. Of roughly 110,000 clones in the sample, roughly 70% were seen once.

This chain joins TRBV10-1 and TRBJ1-4; D ambiguous. This sequence was found in a woman between 25 and 40 years old in good health and CMV-seronegative. Source material: PBMCs. CDR3 region: CASSESRVGEKLFF. The CDR3 DNA reads TGCGCCAGCAGTGAGTCGAGGGTCGGTGAAAAACTGTTTTTT.